Shown below are 14 T cell receptor beta chains from a single sample sequenced in a study of T cell repertoires in cytomegalovirus infection. TCRdb recomputed calls from the reads with MiXCR, one row per CDR3 protein. The data contain 600,000 to 800,000 distinct CDR3 sequences, approximately 25% of them seen just once; the ten biggest clones take up less than 10%. Specimen: CD8+ T cells from PBMCs. These receptor sequences come from a human donor in good health (CMV status not recorded). Some clones in this sample may be carry-over from other donors' samples.

To note about this clonotype: This may be a read error: a much more frequent sequence differs by one nucleotide. The chain links TRBV7-6 to TRBJ1-2; 8 bases line up with TRBD1. The CDR3 covers 15 residues. Per germline, CDR1 SGHVS and CDR2 FNYEAQ. The CDR3 sequence is CVSSSGQGSNYGYTF. The DNA of the CDR3 is TGTGTCAGCAGCTCCGGACAGGGTTCAAACTATGGCTACACCTTC.

The table lists this clonotype with a few counts. The J gene is TRBJ1-2, the V gene TRBV28, with TRBD1 identical over 8 bases. There are 15 residues in the CDR3. CDR1 and CDR2 (germline): MDHEN, SYDVKM. Trimming cost V 4 bases and J 6 bases; bases outside gene matches: 10. CDR3 region: CASSSPYRGWHGYTF. CDR3 nucleotides: TGTGCCAGCAGTTCCCCCTACAGGGGGTGGCATGGCTACACCTTC.

The V call is TRBV11-2, the J call TRBJ2-3; TRBD1 matches 8 bases. Germline assignment: CDR1 SGHAT and CDR2 FQNNGV. CDR3 size: 15 residues. The junction had 8 bases not matched to a gene; V was cut back by 5 bases and J by 4 bases. In DNA, the CDR3 is TGTGCCAGCAGCCCCGGGGACAGGATAGCAGATACGCAGTATTTT. This gives the protein CASSPGDRIADTQYF. Full variable domain (remainder filled in from reference TRBV11-2 and TRBJ2-3): EAGVAQSPRYKIIEKRQSVAFWCNPISGHATLYWYQQILGQGPKLLIQFQNNGVVDDSQLPKDRFSAERLKGVDSTLKIQPAKLEDSAVYLCASSPGDRIADTQYFGPGTRLTVL.

The genes are TRBV7-6 and TRBJ2-3; D gene uncertain. Trimming left V 4 bases short and J 1 base short, with 9 bases between. The CDR3 spans 14 residues. Germline V CDR1 and CDR2: SGHVS, FNYEAQ. The CDR3 region is CASSSRPGTDTQYF. The DNA of the CDR3 is TGTGCCAGCAGCTCCCGGCCTGGCACAGATACGCAGTATTTT.

This clonotype showed up many times. This chain connects TRBV7-6 to TRBJ1-4; 7 bases match TRBD1. The CDR3 contains 16 residues. Germline loops: CDR1 SGHVS, CDR2 FNYEAQ. V was pared by 4 bases and J by 3 bases, with 8 bases of the junction left unmatched. The CDR3, as DNA: TGTGCCAGCAGCTCGATAGGGGACAGAGCTAATGAAAAACTGTTTTTT. This translates into CASSSIGDRANEKLFF. The variable domain in full, with the rest retrieved from reference TRBV7-6 and TRBJ1-4, is GAGVSQSPRYKVTKRGQDVALRCDPISGHVSLYWYRQALGQGPEFLTYFNYEAQQDKSGLPNDRFSAERPEGSISTLTIQRTEQRDSAMYRCASSSIGDRANEKLFFGSGTQLSVL.

The chain uses TRBV29-1 and TRBJ1-1; tentatively, D is TRBD1 (6 bases). The CDR3 loop spans 13 amino acids. Between the trimmed V and J ends, which lost 4 bases and 3 bases, there was a span of 12 bases. Germline V gives CDR1 SQVTM, CDR2 ANQGSEA. The CDR3 reads CSVGTGADTEAFF. DNA for the CDR3: TGCAGCGTTGGTACGGGGGCGGACACTGAAGCTTTCTTT.

The rearrangement links TRBV14 to TRBJ1-2; D unclear. Looked up from germline, CDR1 is SGHDN and CDR2 is FVKESK. The V end was cut by 0 bases, the J end by 4 bases, with 21 bases between. This CDR3 is built from 18 residues. The chain's CDR3 is CASSQDRFGDYDIYGYTF. CDR3 in DNA: TGTGCCAGCAGCCAAGATAGGTTCGGGGATTACGACATCTATGGCTACACCTTC.

This clonotype was found a few times. The V call is TRBV6-2 or TRBV6-3, the J call TRBJ2-2; D remains ambiguous. This CDR3 comprises 15 residues. Germline-derived CDR1 and CDR2 are MNHEY and SVGEGT. V was trimmed by 7 bases and J by 2 bases, leaving 14 bases between them. The CDR3 nucleotides are TGTGCCAGCACCCCCCAGGCCCGTAACACCGGGGAGCTGTTTTTT. As protein: CASTPQARNTGELFF.

The table lists this clonotype with a few counts. The genes are TRBV28 and TRBJ1-2; TRBD1 agrees at 8 bases. The CDR3 length is 12 residues. Germline V gives CDR1 MDHEN, CDR2 SYDVKM. The junction had 3 bases not matched to a gene; V was cut back by 6 bases and J by 6 bases. In DNA form, the CDR3 reads TGTGCCAGCAGCTGGACAGGGAATGGCTACACCTTC. Translating it yields CASSWTGNGYTF.

The chain links TRBV12-3 or TRBV12-4 to TRBJ1-2; D not resolved. The CDR3 contains 14 residues. The V end was cut by 7 bases, the J end by 4 bases, with 16 bases between. In nucleotides, the CDR3 is TGTGCCAGCAATTTCCCGGGGATCCGCTATGGCTACACCTTC. Protein product: CASNFPGIRYGYTF.

CDR3 bases: TGTGCCACAACATGGGGGACAGGGAAGCGTGAAGCTTTCTTT. Translated, it gives CATTWGTGKREAFF. The chain joins TRBV19 to TRBJ1-1; 9 nucleotides line up with TRBD1. The CDR3 length is 14 residues. The V gene's germline CDR1 is LNHDA and CDR2 SQIVND (reference sequence). Trimming at V came to 10 bases and at J to 7 bases, leaving 13 bases not matched to a gene.

This rearrangement joins TRBV9 to TRBJ2-3; 14 bases map to TRBD2. The CDR3 runs 15 residues. Trimming at V came to 2 bases and at J to 6 bases, leaving 2 bases not matched to a gene. Looked up from germline, CDR1 is SGDLS and CDR2 is YYNGEE. CDR3 nucleotide sequence: TGTGCCAGCAGCGTGACTAGCGGGGGGGCCGATACGCAGTATTTT. It yields the protein CASSVTSGGADTQYF.

This clonotype was found a few times. The V and J genes are TRBV5-1 and TRBJ2-1; 7 nucleotides match TRBD2. The germline gives CDR1 SGHRS, CDR2 YFSETQ. J lost 4 bases, V lost 6 bases, and 7 bases had no gene match. CDR3 length equals 14 residues. Here the CDR3 DNA reads TGCGCCAGCAATAATCCTAGCGGATACAATGAGCAGTTCTTC. Translating gives CASNNPSGYNEQFF.

A few counts support this clonotype. The genes are TRBV9 and TRBJ2-1; the match to TRBD1 covers 9 bases. The CDR3 totals 18 residues. Per the germline V gene, CDR1 is SGDLS and CDR2 is YYNGEE. The ends lost 4 bases at V and 2 bases at J; junction bases unmatched: 13. CDR3 residues: CASSPEGTGRAPYNEQFF. The CDR3 DNA follows: TGTGCCAGCAGCCCCGAGGGGACAGGGAGGGCGCCCTACAATGAGCAGTTCTTC.